These 29 T cell receptor beta chains share one sample of origin, sequenced in a study of Ad26.COV2.S vaccination and SARS-CoV-2 variants. The treatment was: roughly 18 received Ad26.COV2.S at low or high dose, single or two shots; roughly 5 received placebo; per-sample allocation not given. Following the first vaccine or placebo injection, samples were taken on day 63. Assay used: immunoSEQ multiplex PCR; TCRdb lists only in-frame clones, some missing. The sample consists of fewer than 400,000 clones, 70% to 90% of them appearing once. The sequences come from peripheral blood, collected in a trial of Ad26.COV2.S vaccine versus placebo. The receptors here all came from a person between 18 and 60 years old who received the Ad26.COV2.S COVID-19 vaccine or a placebo.

This clone was counted a few times. This chain joins TRBV6-2 or TRBV6-3 and TRBJ2-3; 7 bases map to TRBD2. CDR3 length equals 14 residues. The V and J ends lost 6 bases and 10 bases, in that order; junction bases with no gene match: 13. CDR1 is MNHEY, CDR2 SVGEGT, per germline. The CDR3 loop reads CASSVLSRGEAQYF. Written as DNA, the CDR3 is TGTGCCAGCAGCGTCCTATCCCGGGGGGAGGCGCAGTATTTT.

Points on this clone: The same CDR3 can be traced to other DNA sequences in this sample. V and J are TRBV6-5 and TRBJ2-1, with D tentatively TRBD1 (7 bases). V was trimmed by 7 bases and J by 7 bases, leaving 14 bases between them. The germline gives CDR1 MNHEY, CDR2 SVGAGI. The CDR3 covers 13 residues. The CDR3 sequence: CASKAAGGNEQFF. The CDR3 DNA reads as TGTGCCAGCAAGGCGGCAGGGGGGAATGAGCAGTTCTTC.

The chain carries TRBV6-6 and TRBJ1-4; 7 positions match TRBD1. The CDR3 has 15 amino acids. Germline V lookup: CDR1 MNHNY, CDR2 SVGAGI (reference sequence). With V trimmed by 6 bases and J by 5 bases, 9 bases remained unmatched. In nucleotides, the CDR3 is TGTGCCAGCAGAGCCCCGGGACAGATAAATGAAAAACTGTTTTTT. This codes for CASRAPGQINEKLFF.

The rearrangement uses TRBV7-9 and TRBJ1-5, with 7 bases that match TRBD1. CDR3 length: 13 residues. Unmatched junction bases numbered 3, after V lost 5 bases and J lost 5 bases. The V gene's germline CDR1 is SEHNR and CDR2 FQNEAQ (reference sequence). The CDR3 DNA sequence: TGTGCCAGCAGCCCAGGGACAGATCAGCCCCAGCATTTT. Its protein is CASSPGTDQPQHF.

The chain has TRBV10-3 and TRBJ2-2, with 7 bases aligning to TRBD2. V was pared by 0 bases and J by 2 bases, with 12 bases of the junction left unmatched. The germline V gene has CDR1 ENHRY and CDR2 SYGVKD. CDR3 size: 19 residues. The CDR3 DNA follows: TGTGCCATCAGTGAGTCGCATAGCGGGCTCGGGGGTAACACCGGGGAGCTGTTTTTT. Amino acids: CAISESHSGLGGNTGELFF.

The V gene is TRBV5-1, the J gene TRBJ2-3; D is uncertain. This CDR3 is 17 amino acids long. Trimming removed 0 bases at V and 2 bases at J, with 16 bases between. In germline, CDR1 is SGHRS, CDR2 YFSETQ. The CDR3 protein is CASSLGVGGDNTDTQYF. The DNA of the CDR3 is TGCGCCAGCAGCTTGGGAGTAGGTGGCGACAACACAGATACGCAGTATTTT.

The chain recombines TRBV5-5 with TRBJ2-7; D unclear. Germline V CDR1 and CDR2: SGHKS, YYEKEE (reference sequence). V lost 6 bases and J 4 bases, leaving 20 bases between the germline ends. The CDR3 length is 15 residues. The CDR3 is CASTFGPTNAYEQYF. CDR3 nucleotides: TGTGCCAGCACATTTGGGCCAACTAATGCTTACGAGCAGTACTTC.

This chain connects TRBV18 to TRBJ1-5; no firm D call. Trimming shortened V by 6 bases and J by 5 bases, and 11 bases separated the two germline ends. The V gene's germline CDR1 is KGHSH and CDR2 LQKENI. CDR3 length: 13 residues. CDR3 sequence: CASSSGSDQPQHF. CDR3 DNA sequence: TGTGCCAGCTCTTCCGGTTCGGATCAGCCCCAGCATTTT. Using reference TRBV18 and TRBJ1-5 for the parts outside the CDR3, the full variable domain is NAGVMQNPRHLVRRRGQEARLRCSPMKGHSHVYWYRQLPEEGLKFMVYLQKENIIDESGMPKERFSAEFPKEGPSILRIQQVVRGDSAAYFCASSSGSDQPQHFGDGTRLSIL.

V gene TRBV6-1 combines with J gene TRBJ2-2; 10 bases map to TRBD2. Trimming removed 6 bases from V and 5 bases from J; junction bases left unmatched: 9. Germline CDR1 and CDR2: MNHNS and SASEGT. The CDR3 spans 16 residues. The CDR3 loop reads CASSEIRTSGTGELFF. DNA of the CDR3: TGTGCCAGCAGCGAAATAAGGACTAGCGGAACCGGGGAGCTGTTTTTT.

The chain combines TRBV28 with TRBJ2-3, with 7 bases that match TRBD2. The V gene end was trimmed by 3 bases and the J gene end by 0 bases; junction bases not matched to a gene: 9. CDR3 size: 17 residues. Germline V gene lookup returns CDR1 MDHEN and CDR2 SYDVKM. In DNA, the CDR3 is TGTGCCAGCAGTTTCGTAGGAGCGGGGATTAGCACAGATACGCAGTATTTT. This sequence encodes CASSFVGAGISTDTQYF. Variable domain in full (rest from reference TRBV28 and TRBJ2-3): DVKVTQSSRYLVKRTGEKVFLECVQDMDHENMFWYRQDPGLGLRLIYFSYDVKMKEKGDIPEGYSVSREKKERFSLILESASTNQTSMYLCASSFVGAGISTDTQYFGPGTRLTVL.

The chain links TRBV4-1 to TRBJ2-1; D may match TRBD1 or TRBD2 (9 bases each). The V gene's germline CDR1 is MGHRA and CDR2 YSYEKL. The CDR3 covers 16 residues. Trimming took off 3 bases at V and 7 bases at J, with 19 bases between the two ends. CDR3 protein: CASSQPLAGTGNEQFF. The CDR3 bases are TGCGCCAGCAGCCAGCCTCTAGCGGGGACAGGGAATGAGCAGTTCTTC.

In its sample, this clone was seen once. The chain links TRBV29-1 to TRBJ2-5; D may correspond to TRBD1 or TRBD2 (5 bases each). V was shortened by 3 bases and J by 2 bases, with 10 bases between the two germline ends. This CDR3 has 13 amino acids. Germline values: CDR1 SQVTM, CDR2 ANQGSEA. CDR3 sequence (DNA): TGCAGCGTTGATGGGGGTGCACAAGAGACCCAGTACTTC. Its protein is CSVDGGAQETQYF.

CDR3 bases: TGTGCCAGCAGTTTCCTGATCCGGACCGGGGAGCTGTTTTTT. Translated: CASSFLIRTGELFF. The V and J genes are TRBV28 and TRBJ2-2; D is undetermined. Trimming pared 3 bases from V and 5 bases from J, leaving 10 bases between. CDR3 size: 14 residues. Germline V CDR1 and CDR2: MDHEN, SYDVKM.

V is TRBV5-6 and J is TRBJ1-3; D is uncertain. Trimming pared 5 bases from V and 2 bases from J, leaving 17 bases between. This CDR3 comprises 16 residues. Germline V gene data show CDR1 as SGHDT and CDR2 as YYEEEE. CDR3 sequence (DNA): TGTGCCAGCAGTCACGTCATAGACACCCCTGGAAACACCATATATTTT. This gives the protein CASSHVIDTPGNTIYF.

The chain recombines TRBV28 with TRBJ1-5; no definite D call. CDR1 and CDR2 from the germline V gene are MDHEN and SYDVKM. The CDR3 length is 14 residues. V was trimmed by 3 bases and J by 2 bases, leaving 8 bases between them. The CDR3 coding sequence is TGTGCCAGCAGTTTTCTCGGTGGCAATCAGCCCCAGCATTTT. As protein: CASSFLGGNQPQHF. Variable domain in full (rest from reference TRBV28 and TRBJ1-5): DVKVTQSSRYLVKRTGEKVFLECVQDMDHENMFWYRQDPGLGLRLIYFSYDVKMKEKGDIPEGYSVSREKKERFSLILESASTNQTSMYLCASSFLGGNQPQHFGDGTRLSIL.

The chain employs TRBV19 and TRBJ2-5; 7 bases are shared with TRBD1. CDR1 LNHDA and CDR2 SQIVND come from the germline V gene (reference sequence). V shed 6 bases, J shed 3 bases, and the junction held 4 bases outside the gene matches. The CDR3 spans 13 residues. CDR3 bases: TGTGCCAGTAGATTACAGGGGAAAGAGACCCAGTACTTC. Its protein product is CASRLQGKETQYF.

This chain uses TRBV7-2 with TRBJ2-1, with a weak D call TRBD2 (6 bases). This CDR3 is built from 16 residues. The germline V gene has CDR1 SGHTA and CDR2 FQGNSA. The ends were cut back, 1 base at V and 2 bases at J, with 12 bases in the middle. The CDR3 DNA sequence: TGTGCCAGCAGCTTAGGGTTCGGGGAGGCCTACAATGAGCAGTTCTTC. Its translation: CASSLGFGEAYNEQFF.

This chain uses TRBV11-2 with TRBJ1-2, with 7 nucleotides matching TRBD1. This CDR3 is built from 12 residues. Trimming removed 3 bases from V and 8 bases from J; junction bases left unmatched: 3. Per the germline V gene, CDR1 is SGHAT and CDR2 is FQNNGV. The CDR3 DNA is TGTGCCAGCAGCTTCGGACAGGCGGGCTACACCTTC. This encodes CASSFGQAGYTF.

This clone was seen more than once but under ten times. The chain links TRBV13 to TRBJ2-1; 8 bases line up with TRBD2. Trimming took 3 bases from V and 7 from J; bases not matched to a gene: 11. In germline, CDR1 is PRHDT, CDR2 FYEKMQ (reference sequence). The CDR3 totals 16 residues. The CDR3 region is CASSFGSGGPRNEQFF. CDR3 sequence (DNA): TGTGCCAGCAGCTTCGGATCGGGGGGGCCGAGAAATGAGCAGTTCTTC.

This clone turned up a few times. The chain links TRBV11-3 to TRBJ2-7; the D gene is possibly TRBD2 (6 bases). The CDR3 is 14 residues long. Germline values: CDR1 SGHNT, CDR2 YENEEA. Trimming removed 4 bases at V and 0 bases at J, with 10 bases between. The CDR3 region has the DNA TGTGCCAGCAGCTCGGGAGCAGGCTCCTACGAGCAGTACTTC. Protein product: CASSSGAGSYEQYF.

V usage is TRBV6-4 and J usage is TRBJ2-3; the match to TRBD2 covers 7 bases. The junction had 1 base not matched to a gene; V was cut back by 3 bases and J by 1 base. The germline V gene has CDR1 MRHNA and CDR2 SNTAGT. The CDR3 spans 14 residues. CDR3 loop: CASSEAGGTDTQYF. As DNA, the CDR3 is TGTGCCAGCAGTGAGGCGGGGGGCACAGATACGCAGTATTTT.

There are a few counts of this clone. The genes are TRBV27 and TRBJ1-2; TRBD1 is a possible D gene (6 bases). There are 15 residues in the CDR3. The V and J ends lost 4 bases and 8 bases respectively, with 20 bases between them. The germline V gene encodes CDR1 MNHEY and CDR2 SMNVEV (reference sequence). The CDR3 nucleotides read TGTGCCAGCAGTTCCCAATCACGACAGGCTCAAGGCTACACCTTC. This sequence encodes CASSSQSRQAQGYTF.

Of note for this clone: The junction shows a germline mismatch at one end, possibly a read error. J is TRBJ1-3 and V is TRBV2; D not resolved. The length of the CDR3 is 14 residues. Germline CDR1 SNHLY, CDR2 FYNNEI. The CDR3 bases are TGTGCCAGCAGTGCTGAGGGAAGTGGATACACCATATATTTT. It translates to CASSAEGSGYTIYF.

This chain joins TRBV5-1 and TRBJ1-2, with 8 bases lining up with TRBD1. This CDR3 spans 14 amino acids. CDR1 and CDR2 from the germline V gene are SGHRS and YFSETQ. Trimming at V came to 4 bases and at J to 7 bases, leaving 9 bases not matched to a gene. The CDR3 DNA reads as TGCGCCAGCAGCCCAGGACAGGGCTCGGTTGGCTACACCTTC. It translates to CASSPGQGSVGYTF.

This sequence joins TRBV11-1 and TRBJ2-2, with 8 bases that match TRBD2. The CDR3 contains 16 residues. CDR1 is SGHAT, CDR2 FQDESV, per germline (reference sequence). Losses at the gene ends were 7 bases for V and 1 base for J; bases not matched to a gene: 8. The CDR3 DNA follows: TGTGCCAGCACGCCCTGGCTAGCGGGGAACACCGGGGAGCTGTTTTTT. The encoded protein is CASTPWLAGNTGELFF.

This chain uses TRBV5-3 with TRBJ1-1; perhaps TRBD1 as D (5 bases). TRBV5-3 is an open reading frame whose function is uncertain. Trimming stripped 4 bases from V and 0 bases from J, with 10 bases between. The CDR3 extends over 14 amino acids. The CDR3 nucleotides read TGTGCCAGAAGCGAGACAGTGCTGAACACTGAAGCTTTCTTT. Amino acids: CARSETVLNTEAFF.

The gene calls are TRBV28 and TRBJ1-4; D remains ambiguous. CDR3 size: 14 residues. V lost 2 bases, J lost 10 bases, and 14 bases lay in between. Germline loops: CDR1 MDHEN, CDR2 SYDVKM. This CDR3 reads CASSLGQESIKLFF. The DNA of the CDR3 is TGTGCCAGCAGTTTAGGGCAGGAGTCGATAAAACTGTTTTTT.

V is TRBV7-9 and J is TRBJ1-1; 9 bases are a match to TRBD1. The length of the CDR3 is 16 residues. V shed 5 bases, J shed 0 bases, and the junction held 7 bases outside the gene matches. Germline CDR1 and CDR2: SEHNR and FQNEAQ (reference sequence). The CDR3 reads CASSRPGTGLNTEAFF. DNA for the CDR3: TGTGCCAGCAGCCGTCCCGGGACAGGGCTGAACACTGAAGCTTTCTTT. The full variable domain, in which reference TRBV7-9 and TRBJ1-1 provide the parts outside the CDR3, is DTGVSQNPRHKITKRGQNVTFRCDPISEHNRLYWYRQTLGQGPEFLTYFQNEAQLEKSRLLSDRFSAERPKGSFSTLEIQRTEQGDSAMYLCASSRPGTGLNTEAFFGQGTRLTVV.

About this clone itself: An end of the junction does not agree with germline; a read error may underlie this. The V call is TRBV7-7, the J call TRBJ2-7, with D perhaps matching TRBD1 or TRBD2 (5 bases each). The length of the CDR3 is 13 residues. The germline CDR1 and CDR2 sequences are SSHAT and FNYEAQ (reference sequence). This chain's CDR3 is CASSPRDGYEQYF. In nucleotides, the CDR3 is TGTGCTAGCAGCCCTAGGGACGGCTACGAGCAGTACTTC.